The sequence of this T cell receptor beta chain was determined in a study of blood T cell repertoires in COVID-19. Study summary: PBMCs, B-cell-depleted T cells, or T cells provided the cDNA or gDNA that made up the material.

Original analysis: Reference gene primer amplification gave estimated nucleated cell counts. Repertoires were generated with immunoSEQ multiplex PCR, while TCRdb's copy carries only in-frame clones and drops some. The V and J calls and clone size are taken from that table; D and trimming were inferred from the DNA. The profile shows some 97,000 clones, 80% of them singletons. Germline CDR1 reads ENHRY; CDR2 reads SYGVKD. The CDR3 is 14 amino acids. V was clipped by 1 base and J by 5 bases, with 11 bases between them. This receptor was obtained from a woman aged 70 to 79 with acute or convalescent COVID-19. Sequencing used peripheral blood. The gene calls are TRBV10-3 and TRBJ1-2, with D perhaps TRBD1 (6 bases). CDR3 residues: CAISELAGEYGYTF. The CDR3 DNA reads as TGTGCCATCAGTGAGTTAGCAGGGGAGTATGGCTACACCTTC.